Listed below are T cell receptor beta chains from one sample, sequenced in a study of vaccination and CD4 T cells after COVID-19. Via MiXCR, TCRdb re-called the PCR reads, giving one row per CDR3 protein. Among about 20,000 distinct CDR3 sequences listed, about two fifths were seen once. What these receptors recognize is not known. Input material: CD4+ T cells from blood, cultured in vitro. Every receptor here comes from a human donor who had recovered from COVID-19. Each CDR3 is given without its conserved first and last residue.

j_gene: TRBJ2-1
v_gene: TRBV2
CDR3aa: ASSSPKGGGLAYNEQF

j_gene: TRBJ2-7
v_gene: TRBV12-3/TRBV12-4
CDR3aa: ASSFAGSSGYEQY

j_gene: TRBJ1-5
v_gene: TRBV7-2
CDR3aa: ASSRQGLSQPQH

j_gene: TRBJ2-2
v_gene: TRBV7-3
CDR3aa: ASSLGGQGNTGELF

j_gene: TRBJ1-5
v_gene: TRBV20-1
CDR3aa: SARGGRQPQH

j_gene: TRBJ1-5
v_gene: TRBV7-2
CDR3aa: ASSRDRDQPQH

j_gene: TRBJ2-1
v_gene: TRBV6-1
CDR3aa: ASSPPPKRELHNEQF

j_gene: TRBJ2-3
v_gene: TRBV7-2
CDR3aa: ASSLGWGTRTDTQY

j_gene: TRBJ2-5
v_gene: TRBV6-2/TRBV6-3
CDR3aa: ASSYLTAQETQY

j_gene: TRBJ1-1
v_gene: TRBV12-3/TRBV12-4
CDR3aa: ASSVVEGTEAF

j_gene: TRBJ1-2
v_gene: TRBV28
CDR3aa: ASSQIMHYGYT

j_gene: TRBJ2-7
v_gene: TRBV7-6
CDR3aa: ASSSFSGRTFEQY

j_gene: TRBJ1-3
v_gene: TRBV6-1
CDR3aa: ASSTGPHSGNTIY

j_gene: TRBJ2-3
v_gene: TRBV7-9
CDR3aa: ASSPGTASTDTQY

j_gene: TRBJ2-3
v_gene: TRBV6-1
CDR3aa: ASSRVPASGTQY

j_gene: TRBJ1-3
v_gene: TRBV20-1
CDR3aa: SARNPGEPGNTIY

j_gene: TRBJ1-2
v_gene: TRBV6-5
CDR3aa: ASSYQTGGSNRGYT

j_gene: TRBJ2-3
v_gene: TRBV5-5
CDR3aa: ASSLWAEGTDTQY

j_gene: TRBJ2-7
v_gene: TRBV20-1
CDR3aa: SAGGSSYEQY

j_gene: TRBJ2-7
v_gene: TRBV6-2/TRBV6-3
CDR3aa: ASSLTMSEQY

j_gene: TRBJ1-1
v_gene: TRBV7-9
CDR3aa: ASTPRGGRNTEAF

j_gene: TRBJ2-7
v_gene: TRBV10-3
CDR3aa: AIGAGTVEQY

j_gene: TRBJ2-3
v_gene: TRBV27
CDR3aa: ASSFSVVRPDTQY

j_gene: TRBJ2-1
v_gene: TRBV7-3
CDR3aa: ASSLSAGSYNEQF

j_gene: TRBJ1-2
v_gene: TRBV5-4
CDR3aa: ASSSGQGLTGYT

j_gene: TRBJ1-1
v_gene: TRBV20-1
CDR3aa: SASRVGAVNTEAF

j_gene: TRBJ2-5
v_gene: TRBV11-2
CDR3aa: ASSLGTSGGVRETQY

j_gene: TRBJ1-4
v_gene: TRBV6-1
CDR3aa: ASTELVTNEKLF

j_gene: TRBJ2-7
v_gene: TRBV15
CDR3aa: ATSIQGAGGEQY

j_gene: TRBJ2-5
v_gene: TRBV19
CDR3aa: ASSMAGWGVRQY

j_gene: TRBJ1-5
v_gene: TRBV23-1
CDR3aa: ASSQPRGQLNQPQH

j_gene: TRBJ1-2
v_gene: TRBV18
CDR3aa: ASSQGPSRSTYGYT

j_gene: TRBJ2-2
v_gene: TRBV7-9
CDR3aa: ASSPHGNTGELF

j_gene: TRBJ2-3
v_gene: TRBV20-1
CDR3aa: SARVKRDSTDTQY

j_gene: TRBJ2-7
v_gene: TRBV19
CDR3aa: ASSATGTSYEQY

j_gene: TRBJ1-2
v_gene: TRBV7-2
CDR3aa: ASSLEASDYGYT

j_gene: TRBJ2-5
v_gene: TRBV20-1
CDR3aa: SATPAQETQY

j_gene: TRBJ2-3
v_gene: TRBV28
CDR3aa: ASSRTGHTDTQY

j_gene: TRBJ1-5
v_gene: TRBV5-4
CDR3aa: ASSSGGGGQPQH

j_gene: TRBJ2-7
v_gene: TRBV6-5
CDR3aa: ASSYYPGSSYEQY

j_gene: TRBJ2-2
v_gene: TRBV2
CDR3aa: ASNLANTGELF

j_gene: TRBJ2-1
v_gene: TRBV7-2
CDR3aa: ASSPGSGLTYNEQF

j_gene: TRBJ1-3
v_gene: TRBV6-1
CDR3aa: ASRLDRGHGNTIY

j_gene: TRBJ1-2
v_gene: TRBV29-1
CDR3aa: SVGDGGDT

j_gene: TRBJ2-1
v_gene: TRBV7-5
CDR3aa: ISVPDRRTSTYNEQF

j_gene: TRBJ2-3
v_gene: TRBV28
CDR3aa: ASTVGQSTDTQY

j_gene: TRBJ2-5
v_gene: TRBV12-3/TRBV12-4
CDR3aa: ASSSGGRGYQETQY